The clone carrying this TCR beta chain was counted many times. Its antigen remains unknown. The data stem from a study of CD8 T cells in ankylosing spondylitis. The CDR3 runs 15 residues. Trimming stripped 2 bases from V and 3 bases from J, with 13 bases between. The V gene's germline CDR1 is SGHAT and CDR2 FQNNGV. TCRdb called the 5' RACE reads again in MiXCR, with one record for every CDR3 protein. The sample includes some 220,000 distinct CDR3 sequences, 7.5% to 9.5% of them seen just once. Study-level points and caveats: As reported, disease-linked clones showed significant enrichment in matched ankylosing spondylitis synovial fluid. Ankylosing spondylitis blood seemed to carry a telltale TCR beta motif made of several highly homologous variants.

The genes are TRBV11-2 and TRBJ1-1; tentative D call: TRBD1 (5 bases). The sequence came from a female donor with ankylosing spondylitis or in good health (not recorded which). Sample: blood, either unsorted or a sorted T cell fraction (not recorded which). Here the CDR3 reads CASSLFDVGDTEAFF. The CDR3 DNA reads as TGTGCCAGCAGCTTATTTGATGTGGGGGACACTGAAGCTTTCTTT.